This is a list of T cell receptor beta chains from one sample in a study of T cell changes during pregnancy in multiple sclerosis. Assay used: immunoSEQ multiplex PCR; TCRdb lists only in-frame clones, some missing. The data contain about 17,000 clones, 84% of them singletons. Sequenced here: CD8+ T cells from peripheral blood mononuclear cells, sampled in the third trimester of pregnancy. Receptor source: a female donor in good health, enrolled as a control in a pregnancy study. The CDR3 runs from the conserved cysteine through the conserved F or W. The size field is filled for only some rows; it gives once, few, many or a size class.

v_call clone_size cdr3_aa
TRBV5-4 . CATTRGGGWYEQFF
TRBV9 once CASSVGGGLGKETQYF
TRBV2 . CAISPRENQETQYF
TRBV9 . CASSVGGADGYTF
TRBV6-5 . CASSRGGAIPEQYF
TRBV10-3 . CAISEGRDRENTGELFF
TRBV7-9 . CASSSVSGNTIYF
TRBV5-6 . CASSFQVTGQGPYNEQFF
TRBV6-5 . CASSFGSPDTQYF
TRBV7-9 . CASSFGQGGTEAFF
TRBV13 few CASSSTGAQETQYF
TRBV7-2 . CASSYRDSTNEKLFF
TRBV7-8 . CASSLPESNSYEQYF
TRBV6-5 . CASSTRGYGQPQHF
TRBV6-1 . CASSDTGDPFYEQYF
TRBV30 . CAWRRLAGGSSSTDTQYF
TRBV27 . CASSPSGSSYNEQFF
TRBV5-6 once CASSLGSGGEDTEAFF
TRBV27 . CASSLKLRYEQYF
TRBV19 . CASRTFGQGIEAFF
TRBV4-1 . CASSLSGTPSYEQYF
TRBV5-6 . CASSSGGRLYEQYF
TRBV18 . CASSPGPAGTSNQPQHF
TRBV19 . CASSIDRSSGVGELFF
TRBV13 . CASSFTSGGRPEQYF
TRBV29-1 . CSVEGGGAIGAEQFF
TRBV5-1 . CASSTGQGYDEQYF
TRBV2 . CASSDGTFYNEQFF
TRBV10-3 . CAISEGLAGVETQYF
TRBV19 . CASSIYRGGTEAFF
TRBV6-5 few CASSPTSGGADTQYF
TRBV13 . CASSSDGSEQYF
TRBV4-3 . CASSQGTGAITGELFF
TRBV2 . CASSDIGLAVTDTQYF
TRBV5-8 . CASSSPGQGEYEQYF
TRBV7-8 . CAEKQKPGADDRSYEQYF
TRBV10-3 . CAISDLGSDTNSPLHF